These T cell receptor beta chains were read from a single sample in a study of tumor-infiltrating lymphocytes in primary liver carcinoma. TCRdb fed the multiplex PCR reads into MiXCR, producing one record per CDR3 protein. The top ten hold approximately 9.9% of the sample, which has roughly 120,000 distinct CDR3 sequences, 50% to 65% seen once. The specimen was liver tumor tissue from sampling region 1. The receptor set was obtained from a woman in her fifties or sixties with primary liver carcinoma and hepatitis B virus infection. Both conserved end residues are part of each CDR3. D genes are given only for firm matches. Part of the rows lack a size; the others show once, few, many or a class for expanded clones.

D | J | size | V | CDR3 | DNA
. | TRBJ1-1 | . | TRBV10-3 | CAISMNIEAFF | TGTGCCATCAGTATGAACATTGAAGCTTTCTTT
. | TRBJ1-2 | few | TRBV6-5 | CANSYAGGYTF | TGTGCCAACAGTTACGCGGGGGGCTACACCTTC
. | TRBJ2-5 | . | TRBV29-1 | CSVVIGGVPTQETQYF | TGCAGCGTTGTGATAGGAGGGGTCCCCACCCAAGAGACCCAGTACTTC
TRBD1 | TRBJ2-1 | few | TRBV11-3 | CASSHRGPYNEQFF | TGTGCCAGTAGTCACAGGGGGCCTTACAATGAGCAGTTCTTC
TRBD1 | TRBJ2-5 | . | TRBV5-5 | CATIFTDRAPGTQYF | TGTGCCACCATCTTCACTGACAGGGCCCCCGGGACCCAGTACTTC
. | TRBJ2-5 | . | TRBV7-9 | CASSDVATQYF | TGTGCCAGCAGCGACGTAGCGACCCAGTACTTC
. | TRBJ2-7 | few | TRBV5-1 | CASSLDIRTYEQYF | TGCGCCAGCAGCTTGGATATTAGAACCTACGAGCAGTACTTC
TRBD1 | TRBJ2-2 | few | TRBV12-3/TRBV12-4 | CASSLAKGQGTNTGELFF | TGTGCCAGCAGTTTAGCGAAGGGACAGGGAACTAACACCGGGGAGCTGTTTTTT
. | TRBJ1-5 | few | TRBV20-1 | CSANGGINQPQHF | TGCAGTGCTAACGGGGGAATCAATCAGCCCCAGCATTTT
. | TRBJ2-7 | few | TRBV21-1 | CASSNPGLAGDTPLYEQYF | TGTGCCAGCAGCAACCCGGGACTAGCGGGAGATACCCCACTCTACGAGCAGTACTTC
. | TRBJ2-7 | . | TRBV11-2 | CASSLVGYDYEQCF | TGTGCCAGCAGCTTAGTGGGGTATGACTACGAGCAGTGCTTC
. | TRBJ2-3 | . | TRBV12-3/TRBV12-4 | CASRPFSLGIDTQYF | TGTGCCAGCAGACCGTTTAGCTTGGGCATAGATACGCAGTATTTT
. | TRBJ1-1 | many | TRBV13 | CASSLGSNTEAFF | TGTGCCAGCAGCTTAGGCTCGAACACTGAAGCTTTCTTT
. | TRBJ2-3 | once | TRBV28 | CASSPFGLSTDTQYF | TGTGCCAGCAGCCCTTTTGGGTTAAGCACAGATACGCAGTATTTT
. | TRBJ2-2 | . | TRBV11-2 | CASSLDPDRKQNTGELSF | TGTGCCAGCAGCTTAGACCCTGACCGAAAGCAGAACACTGGGGAGCTGTCTTTT
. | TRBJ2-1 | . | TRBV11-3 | CASSSQEARTMGNEQVF | TGTGCCAGCAGCTCCCAGGAGGCGCGGACCATGGGCAATGAGCAGGTCTTC
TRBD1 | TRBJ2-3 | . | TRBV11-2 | CAGSLGTGTNTVTQYF | TGTGCCGGCAGCTTAGGGACAGGGACCAACACAGTTACGCAGTATTTT
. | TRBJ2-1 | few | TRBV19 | CASSKGTAMRNEQFF | TGTGCCAGTAGTAAAGGGACGGCTATGAGGAATGAGCAGTTCTTC
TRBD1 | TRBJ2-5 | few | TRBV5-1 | CASSLQGAAVQETQYF | TGCGCCAGCAGCTTACAGGGGGCGGCGGTCCAAGAGACCCAGTACTTC
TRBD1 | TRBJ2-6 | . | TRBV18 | CASTKSRTGGSGANVLTF | TGTGCCAGCACCAAGTCCCGGACAGGGGGGTCTGGGGCCAACGTCCTGACTTTC
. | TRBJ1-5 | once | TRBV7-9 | CASSWGDPNLPQHF | TGTGCCAGCAGCTGGGGGGACCCCAATCTGCCCCAGCATTTT
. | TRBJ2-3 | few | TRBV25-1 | CASSARPVRTDSTDTQYF | TGTGCCAGCAGTGCTAGACCAGTCAGGACAGATAGCACGGATACGCAGTATTTT
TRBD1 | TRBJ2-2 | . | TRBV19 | CTSSTRQGGTGELFF | TGTACCAGTAGTACCCGACAGGGTGGCACCGGGGAGCTGTTTTTT
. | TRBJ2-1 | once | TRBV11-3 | CASSLRGGEGNEQFF | TGTGCCAGCAGCCTGAGAGGGGGTGAGGGCAATGAGCAGTTCTTC
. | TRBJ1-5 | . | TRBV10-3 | CAITEDRNQPQHF | TGTGCCATCACCGAGGACAGAAATCAGCCCCAGCATTTT
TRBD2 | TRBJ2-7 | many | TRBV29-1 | CSVVGTSGYEQYF | TGCAGCGTTGTCGGGACTAGCGGCTACGAGCAGTACTTC
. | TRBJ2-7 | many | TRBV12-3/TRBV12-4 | CASSFGSFYEQYF | TGTGCCAGCAGTTTTGGTAGTTTCTACGAGCAGTACTTC
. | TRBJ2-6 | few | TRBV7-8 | CASSLTSGANVLTF | TGTGCCAGCAGCTTAACCTCTGGGGCCAACGTCCTGACTTTC
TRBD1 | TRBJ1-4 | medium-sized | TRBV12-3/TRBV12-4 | CASSSGRYGTGEKLFF | TGTGCCAGCAGTTCGGGGAGATACGGGACAGGCGAAAAACTGTTTTTT
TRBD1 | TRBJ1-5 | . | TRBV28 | CASSLGGTGRGRPQHF | TGTGCCAGCAGTTTAGGAGGGACAGGGCGAGGGCGGCCCCAGCATTTT
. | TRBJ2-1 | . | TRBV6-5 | CASRNSGAEQFF | TGTGCCAGCAGAAACAGTGGAGCTGAGCAGTTCTTC
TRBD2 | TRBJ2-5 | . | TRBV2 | CASSEAGGPQETQYF | TGTGCCAGCAGTGAAGCGGGAGGGCCTCAAGAGACCCAGTACTTC
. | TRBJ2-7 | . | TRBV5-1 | CASSPWADGTLYF | .
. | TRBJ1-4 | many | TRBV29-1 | CSVEGPPGKKLFF | TGCAGCGTTGAGGGCCCACCGGGAAAGAAGCTGTTTTTT
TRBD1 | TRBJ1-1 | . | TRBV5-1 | CASIDRGWQAFF | TGCGCCAGCATCGACAGGGGGTGGCAAGCTTTCTTT
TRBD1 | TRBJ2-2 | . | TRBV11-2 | CVSSPGGQGTANAGELFF | TGTGTCAGCAGCCCTGGGGGACAGGGGACCGCAAACGCCGGGGAGCTGTTTTTT
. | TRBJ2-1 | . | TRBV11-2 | CTSTVGAGCANEQFF | TGTACCAGCACCGTGGGGGCGGGATGTGCCAATGAGCAGTTCTTC
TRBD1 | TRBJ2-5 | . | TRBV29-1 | CSSTRPDRGEIQHF | TGCAGTTCCACGAGGCCCGACAGGGGTGAGATCCAGCACTTC
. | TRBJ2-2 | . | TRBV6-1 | CASSRFGGGDSTGELFF | TGTGCCAGCAGTAGGTTCGGAGGGGGCGATAGCACTGGGGAGCTGTTTTTT
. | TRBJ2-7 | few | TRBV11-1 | CASSLRGAPYEQYF | TGTGCCAGCAGCTTAAGGGGGGCCCCCTATGAGCAGTACTTT
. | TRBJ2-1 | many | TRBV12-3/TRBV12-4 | CASSQTTTSVVRQQFF | TGTGCCAGCAGTCAAACCACGACTAGTGTGGTTCGCCAGCAGTTCTTC
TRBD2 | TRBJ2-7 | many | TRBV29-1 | CSVASGSTYEQYF | TGCAGCGTTGCTAGCGGGAGTACCTACGAGCAGTACTTC
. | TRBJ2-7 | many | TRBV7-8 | CASSENQGYEQYF | TGTGCCAGCAGCGAAAACCAGGGATACGAGCAGTACTTC
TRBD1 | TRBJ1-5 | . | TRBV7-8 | CVSSLAWGARGQLQHF | TGTGTCAGCAGCTTGGCATGGGGGGCACGGGGACAGCTCCAGCATTTT
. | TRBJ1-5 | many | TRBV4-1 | CASSERLGSNQPQHF | TGCGCCAGCAGCGAAAGGTTGGGTAGCAATCAGCCCCAGCATTTT
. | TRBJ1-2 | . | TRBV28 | CASSKGQITNYGYTF | TGTGCCAGCAGCAAGGGCCAGATTACTAACTATGGCTACACCTTC
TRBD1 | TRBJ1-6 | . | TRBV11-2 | CASSPGTGEHHF | TGCGCCAGCAGCCCCGGGACAGGGGAGCACCACTTT
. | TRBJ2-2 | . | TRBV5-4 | CASSSGAGTAGELFF | TGTGCCAGCAGCTCAGGTGCTGGGACCGCCGGGGAGCTGTTTTTT
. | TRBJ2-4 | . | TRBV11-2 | CASSLVGSQNIQHF | TGTGCCAGCAGCTTGGTTGGTAGCCAAAACATTCAGCACTTC
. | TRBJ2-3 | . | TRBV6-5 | CASSYSPQNMRYF | TGTGCCAGCAGCTACAGTCCGCAGAATATGCGGTATTTT
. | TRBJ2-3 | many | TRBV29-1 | CSVENRPDTQYF | TGCAGCGTTGAAAACAGGCCAGATACGCAGTATTTT
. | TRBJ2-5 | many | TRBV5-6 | CASSLDGGFRETQYF | TGTGCCAGCAGCTTGGACGGGGGCTTCCGGGAGACCCAGTACTTC
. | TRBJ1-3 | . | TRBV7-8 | CASSFYGYSGNTIYF | TGTGCCAGCAGCTTTTATGGATACTCTGGAAACACCATATATTTT